This TCR beta chain was profiled in a study of T cell responses to AZD1222 COVID-19 vaccine. Notes on the study in general: Once two AZD1222 doses were given, Spike-specific TCR breadth and depth went up. Nearly half of spike-specific TCRs reportedly target variant regions that are unmutated in the B.1.351 and B.1.1.7 variants. Most donors were white British and more were female, and clonal diversity was possibly underestimated.

The germline gives CDR1 SGDLS, CDR2 YYNGEE. The CDR3 is 13 residues long. V was pared by 5 bases and J by 7 bases, with 7 bases of the junction left unmatched. The assay was immunoSEQ multiplex PCR, and TCRdb's table has in-frame clones only and misses some. Of 150,000 or so clones listed, roughly nine tenths are singletons. On this clone: Its antigen remains unknown.

The V call is TRBV9, the J call TRBJ2-7; 9 nucleotides line up with TRBD1. The receptor was derived from an adult in good health. The sample in question was peripheral blood, obtained on day 0 of AZD1222 vaccination. The CDR3 bases are TGTGCCAGCAGTACAGGGGGCTACTTTGAGCAGTACTTC. As protein: CASSTGGYFEQYF.